These 22 T cell receptor beta chains were all obtained from the same sample, sequenced in a study of cytomegalovirus exposure and HLA in healthy donors. Both 60 Vbeta primers and 13 Jbeta primers went into the PCR. Method: immunoSEQ multiplex PCR; TCRdb's copy keeps in-frame clones and lacks some. Of 100,000 to 120,000 clones detected, approximately 78% appear once; the ten largest clones hold around 1.2%. The sequenced sample was PBMCs. These receptors were collected from a woman in her thirties in good health and CMV-seronegative.

The rearrangement joins TRBV4-3 to TRBJ2-5; D is perhaps TRBD1 (5 bases). The CDR3 extends over 16 amino acids. V lost 0 bases and J 1 base, leaving 12 bases between the germline ends. In germline, CDR1 is LGHNA, CDR2 YSLEER. The CDR3 here is CASSQEKGILQETQYF. In DNA form, the CDR3 reads TGCGCCAGCAGCCAAGAGAAGGGGATCCTCCAAGAGACCCAGTACTTC.

V is TRBV5-1 and J is TRBJ2-3, with TRBD2 matching 8 bases. Germline assignment: CDR1 SGHRS and CDR2 YFSETQ. J lost 2 bases, V lost 0 bases, and 8 bases had no gene match. This CDR3 spans 17 amino acids. The CDR3 DNA follows: TGCGCCAGCAGCTTGGGGGCTGGCGGGAGGACCACAGATACGCAGTATTTT. Protein: CASSLGAGGRTTDTQYF.

The chain is built from TRBV19 and TRBJ1-1; possible D gene TRBD1, 5 bases. Trimming cost V 6 bases and J 1 base, with 12 bases left between them. Germline values: CDR1 LNHDA, CDR2 SQIVND (reference sequence). This CDR3 is built from 14 residues. Written as DNA, the CDR3 is TGTGCCAGTAGGGGGGGTTTAGGGAACACTGAAGCTTTCTTT. Its protein product is CASRGGLGNTEAFF.

This chain uses TRBV4-2 with TRBJ2-7; 10 nucleotides align to TRBD2. This CDR3 contains 18 residues. The junction had 12 bases not matched to a gene; V was cut back by 3 bases and J by 1 base. CDR1 is LGHNA and CDR2 is YNFKEQ in the germline V gene. DNA for the CDR3: TGTGCCAGCAGCCACATGGGCCTAGCGGGAGTTACTTCCTACGAGCAGTACTTC. This encodes CASSHMGLAGVTSYEQYF.

This clone was seen just once. Here the CDR3 DNA reads TGTGCCTGGAGTGCAAGACTAGCGGGAGGGGTGTTGGAGCAGTTCTTC. The encoded protein is CAWSARLAGGVLEQFF. This chain links TRBV30 with TRBJ2-1; TRBD2 aligns across 14 bases. Germline V gene data show CDR1 as GTSNPN and CDR2 as SVGIG (reference sequence). Trimming cost V 1 base and J 10 bases; bases outside gene matches: 9. The CDR3 length is 16 residues.

The chain couples TRBV5-1 to TRBJ2-7; 8 bases map to TRBD1. CDR3 length: 14 residues. The germline CDR1 and CDR2 sequences are SGHRS and YFSETQ. Trimming took 4 bases from V and 5 from J; bases not matched to a gene: 8. CDR3 sequence reads: CASSPRTGIHEQYF. The DNA for the CDR3 is TGCGCCAGCAGCCCTCGGACAGGGATCCACGAGCAGTACTTC. Variable domain in full (rest from reference TRBV5-1 and TRBJ2-7): KAGVTQTPRYLIKTRGQQVTLSCSPISGHRSVSWYQQTPGQGLQFLFEYFSETQRNKGNFPGRFSGRQFSNSRSEMNVSTLELGDSALYLCASSPRTGIHEQYFGPGTRLTVT.

This chain joins TRBV9 and TRBJ2-5; D is unresolved. The CDR3 has 14 residues. V gave up 0 bases and J gave up 3 bases, with 9 bases separating them. Germline V gene sequence: CDR1 SGDLS, CDR2 YYNGEE. CDR3 bases: TGTGCCAGCAGCGTAGGTGAGAGGAAAGAGACCCAGTACTTC. Translation: CASSVGERKETQYF.

This chain connects TRBV9 to TRBJ2-2; D gene uncertain. Germline lookup yields CDR1 SGDLS and CDR2 YYNGEE. This CDR3 is 12 amino acids long. Trimming removed 7 bases from V and 5 bases from J, with 9 bases in between. DNA for the CDR3: TGTGCCAGCTCCGGGTTAACCGGGGAGCTGTTTTTT. Its translation is CASSGLTGELFF.

The chain employs TRBV4-3 and TRBJ1-1; 8 nucleotides agree with TRBD1. There are 15 residues in the CDR3. V gave up 1 base and J gave up 2 bases; unmatched junction bases: 3. Germline V lookup: CDR1 LGHNA, CDR2 YSLEER. The CDR3 reads CASSQVSGGNTEAFF. Here the CDR3 DNA reads TGCGCCAGCAGCCAAGTGTCAGGGGGCAACACTGAAGCTTTCTTT.

This clone came up once. The CDR3: CASSLDQGGNSPLHF. The CDR3 region has the DNA TGCGCCAGCAGCTTGGATCAGGGTGGTAATTCACCCCTCCACTTT. V usage is TRBV5-1 and J usage is TRBJ1-6; D perhaps matches TRBD1 (5 bases). CDR1 is SGHRS and CDR2 is YFSETQ in the germline V gene. Between the trimmed V and J ends, which lost 0 bases and 6 bases, there was a span of 10 bases. This CDR3 contains 15 residues.

This clone occurred a few times. This chain joins TRBV4-3 and TRBJ2-7, with D maybe TRBD1 (5 bases). This CDR3 region has 13 residues. The V gene's germline CDR1 is LGHNA and CDR2 YSLEER. V gave up 4 bases and J gave up 3 bases, with 10 bases separating them. The CDR3 DNA sequence: TGCGCCAGCAGCCCCCGTGACAGCTACGAGCAGTACTTC. Protein product: CASSPRDSYEQYF.

The rearrangement joins TRBV5-1 to TRBJ1-2, with TRBD1 identical over 10 bases. Germline V lookup: CDR1 SGHRS, CDR2 YFSETQ. The V and J ends lost 5 bases and 2 bases, in that order; junction bases with no gene match: 6. CDR3 length: 15 amino acids. The CDR3 here is CASRKPGQGNYGYTF. Here the CDR3 DNA reads TGCGCCAGCAGAAAACCGGGACAGGGGAACTATGGCTACACCTTC.

This sequence joins TRBV6-1 and TRBJ1-5; D unresolved. CDR3 length equals 13 residues. The V gene's germline CDR1 is MNHNS and CDR2 SASEGT. The V end was cut by 7 bases, the J end by 5 bases, with 12 bases between. The chain's CDR3 is CASTPLPYQPQHF. The CDR3 nucleotides read TGTGCCAGCACCCCGCTACCATATCAGCCCCAGCATTTT.

The rearrangement joins TRBV5-1 to TRBJ1-1; D gene ambiguous. Trimming stripped 6 bases from V and 2 bases from J, with 14 bases between. This CDR3 comprises 14 residues. Germline CDR1 reads SGHRS; CDR2 reads YFSETQ. The CDR3 spells CASKLAGFNTEAFF. DNA for the CDR3: TGCGCCAGCAAACTTGCGGGGTTCAACACTGAAGCTTTCTTT.

This clone has just one count. This chain connects TRBV6-5 to TRBJ2-7, with 8 positions matching TRBD1. From germline, CDR1 is MNHEY and CDR2 SVGAGI. The CDR3 is 15 residues long. V was pared by 1 base and J by 4 bases, with 6 bases of the junction left unmatched. In DNA, the CDR3 is TGTGCCAGCAGTTACTGGACAGGGAATTTGTACGAGCAGTACTTC. Its translation is CASSYWTGNLYEQYF.

V and J are TRBV18 and TRBJ2-5; the match to TRBD2 covers 7 bases. The CDR3 covers 13 residues. V lost 3 bases to trimming and J lost 2 bases; unmatched junction nucleotides: 0. Germline CDR1 is KGHSH and CDR2 is LQKENI. The CDR3: CASSPGLQETQYF. The CDR3 DNA follows: TGTGCCAGCTCACCGGGACTACAAGAGACCCAGTACTTC. Looking up the rest from reference TRBV18 and TRBJ2-5 gives the full variable domain: NAGVMQNPRHLVRRRGQEARLRCSPMKGHSHVYWYRQLPEEGLKFMVYLQKENIIDESGMPKERFSAEFPKEGPSILRIQQVVRGDSAAYFCASSPGLQETQYFGPGTRLLVL.

J is TRBJ2-6 and V is TRBV7-9; D might be TRBD1 (5 bases). The CDR3 loop spans 18 amino acids. Trimming cost V 5 bases and J 0 bases, with 17 bases left between them. Germline V gene data show CDR1 as SEHNR and CDR2 as FQNEAQ (reference sequence). CDR3: CASSEQRGPGSGANVLTF. Here the CDR3 DNA reads TGTGCCAGCAGCGAACAAAGGGGCCCCGGCTCTGGGGCCAACGTCCTGACTTTC.

Worth noting for this clone: Its ends do not fully match the called genes, so a read error is possible. V gene TRBV7-7 combines with J gene TRBJ2-2, with 7 bases matching TRBD1. CDR1 is SSHAT and CDR2 is FNYEAQ in the germline V gene (reference sequence). The CDR3 has 14 amino acids. The CDR3 coding sequence is TGTGCTAGCAGCTCCGACAGGGCAACCGGGGAGCTGTTTTTT. This sequence encodes CASSSDRATGELFF.

The J gene is TRBJ1-2, the V gene TRBV28, with TRBD1 matching over 9 bases. The CDR3 loop spans 15 amino acids. J gave up 6 bases and V 5 bases, and 10 bases lay outside the gene matches. Germline CDR1 reads MDHEN; CDR2 reads SYDVKM. The CDR3 region has the DNA TGTGCCAGCAGTCTTACAACAGGGGGCATCGATGGCTACACCTTC. This sequence encodes CASSLTTGGIDGYTF.

The chain couples TRBV30 to TRBJ2-5; 8 bases fit TRBD1. The V gene end was trimmed by 3 bases and the J gene end by 5 bases; junction bases not matched to a gene: 11. The germline V gene encodes CDR1 GTSNPN and CDR2 SVGIG (reference sequence). The length of the CDR3 is 15 residues. The CDR3 DNA is TGTGCCTGGAGCCCTCTTTCAGGGGGCTGGGAGACCCAGTACTTC. This translates into CAWSPLSGGWETQYF.

This chain uses TRBV28 with TRBJ1-5, with 7 nucleotides matching TRBD1. Per germline, CDR1 MDHEN and CDR2 SYDVKM. Unmatched junction bases numbered 6, after V lost 11 bases and J lost 2 bases. The CDR3 loop spans 13 amino acids. This chain's CDR3 is CAGGGQGNQPQHF. For the CDR3, the DNA is TGTGCCGGGGGAGGACAGGGCAATCAGCCCCAGCATTTT.

V is TRBV11-2 and J is TRBJ2-7; the D is unclear. V was clipped by 5 bases and J by 6 bases, with 17 bases between them. Germline values: CDR1 SGHAT, CDR2 FQNNGV. This CDR3 region has 14 residues. The CDR3 region is CASSRTQAWVEQYF. CDR3 nucleotide sequence: TGTGCCAGCAGCAGAACCCAGGCGTGGGTCGAGCAGTACTTC.